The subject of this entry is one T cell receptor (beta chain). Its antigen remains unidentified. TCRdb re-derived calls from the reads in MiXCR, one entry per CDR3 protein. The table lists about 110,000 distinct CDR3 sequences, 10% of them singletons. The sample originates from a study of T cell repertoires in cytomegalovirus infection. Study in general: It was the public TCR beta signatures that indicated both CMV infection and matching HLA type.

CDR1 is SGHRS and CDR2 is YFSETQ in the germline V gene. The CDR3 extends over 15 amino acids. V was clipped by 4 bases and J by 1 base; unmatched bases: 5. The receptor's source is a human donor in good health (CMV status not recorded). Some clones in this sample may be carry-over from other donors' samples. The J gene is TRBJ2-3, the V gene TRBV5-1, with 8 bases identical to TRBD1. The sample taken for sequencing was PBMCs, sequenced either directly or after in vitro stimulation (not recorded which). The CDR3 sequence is CASSVGQARTDTQYF. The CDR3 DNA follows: TGCGCCAGCAGCGTGGGACAGGCCCGCACAGATACGCAGTATTTT.